This paragraph reports one T cell receptor (beta chain). The clone's antigen remains unknown. Per-nucleotide qualities are absent, and no much larger clonotype sits a single base away. The germline V gene (reference sequence) specifies SGHNT as CDR1 and YYREEE as CDR2. The germline ends are 9 bases apart after V is trimmed by 0 bases and J by 3 bases. Spanning cysteine to phenylalanine, the CDR3 consists of 14 amino acids. Of the read, only the CDR3 DNA is kept; its 42 bases are in frame from base 1. This record comes from a study of blood T cell repertoires in COVID-19 (dated by TCRdb to between 2020 and 2021). Notes on the research overall: The collaborator samples originated in the United States, Italy and Spain and spanned the acute and convalescent phases of COVID-19. The prospective study material was composed of cDNA or gDNA derived from T cells, B-cell-depleted T cells, or PBMCs. The dataset comprised deeply sampled blood TCRbeta repertoires from subjects exposed to, actively infected with, or recovered from COVID-19. The repertoires were made available in a free public database intended to serve as a resource for research on the immune response to SARS-CoV-2. The samples were drawn from the first 160 participants of the ongoing ImmuneRACE study and from under 1,500 subjects provided by 6 global collaborators. A de-identified subject ID, COVID-19 status, age in years and sex were almost always included in the sample metadata. Where available, HLA class I and class II types were taken from metadata supplied by the sample provider and were not determined by assay-based typing.

The paper's findings and limits, for the study overall: How much clinical and demographic metadata was included differed by source and by participant, and the metadata was provided uncurated.

The immunoSEQ Assay, a bias-controlled multiplex PCR, was used to amplify TCRbeta CDR3 regions from genomic DNA. The authors processed their data as follows. The number of nucleated cells in each sample was estimated from the amplification of reference gene primers within the assay. Sequence reads were collapsed and filtered to measure the absolute abundance of every unique TCRbeta CDR3 rearrangement. Productive Simpson clonality was computed per sample as the square root of Simpson's diversity index over productive rearrangements. In its TCRdb copy, this immuneACCESS table keeps in-frame sequences only and misses some clones. Where compared with another copy, unresolved V genes explain less than half of these, and the others have no known cause. V and J calls and clone size come straight from that table; D and trimming were deduced from the DNA. The sample table lists approximately 61,000 clones, roughly 84% of them with a count of one. 10% to 13% of the sample lies in the top ten.

One collaborating source in Seattle enrolled patients during active infection and followed them longitudinally through the course of disease. Whole blood was collected in K2EDTA tubes by collaborating institutions according to the institutions' own protocols. For TCRbeta analysis, collaborators shipped samples as frozen whole blood, isolated PBMCs, or DNA extracted from either of those sample types. The sequence was collected from a man aged 45-60 years with COVID-19, enrolled during active disease. Sequenced: peripheral blood. Recombination connected TRBV5-4 to TRBJ1-2, with the identity of the D gene unclear. The CDR3 reads CASSLGHRYYGYTF. The nucleotide sequence reads TGTGCCAGCAGCTTGGGACACCGTTACTATGGCTACACCTTC.